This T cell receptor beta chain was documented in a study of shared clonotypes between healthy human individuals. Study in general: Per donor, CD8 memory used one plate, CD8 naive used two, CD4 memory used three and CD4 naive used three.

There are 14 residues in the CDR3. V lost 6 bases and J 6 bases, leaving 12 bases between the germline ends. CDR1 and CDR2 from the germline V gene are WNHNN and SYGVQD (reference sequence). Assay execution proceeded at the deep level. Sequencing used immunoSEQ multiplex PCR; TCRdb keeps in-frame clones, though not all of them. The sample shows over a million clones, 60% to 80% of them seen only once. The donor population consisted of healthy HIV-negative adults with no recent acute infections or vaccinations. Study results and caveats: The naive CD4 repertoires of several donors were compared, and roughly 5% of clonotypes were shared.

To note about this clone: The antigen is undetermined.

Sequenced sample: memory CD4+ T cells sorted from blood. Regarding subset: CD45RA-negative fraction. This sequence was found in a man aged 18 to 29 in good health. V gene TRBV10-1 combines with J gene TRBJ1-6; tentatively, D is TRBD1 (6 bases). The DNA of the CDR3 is TGCGCCAGCAGGGGGGACACCTCTAATTCACCCCTCCACTTT. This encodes CASRGDTSNSPLHF.